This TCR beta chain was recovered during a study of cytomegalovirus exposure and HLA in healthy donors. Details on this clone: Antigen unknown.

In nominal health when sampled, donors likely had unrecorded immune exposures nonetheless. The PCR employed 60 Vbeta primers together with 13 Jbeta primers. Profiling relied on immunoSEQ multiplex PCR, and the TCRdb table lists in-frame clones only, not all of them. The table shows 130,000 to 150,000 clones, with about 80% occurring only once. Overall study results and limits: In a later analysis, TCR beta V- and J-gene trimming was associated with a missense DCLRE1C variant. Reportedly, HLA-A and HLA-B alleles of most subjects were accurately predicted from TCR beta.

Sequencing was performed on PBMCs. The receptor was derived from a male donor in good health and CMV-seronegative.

The CDR3 DNA is TGTGCCAGTCACAGACAGGGTTTCGCTCTCCGCACCGGGGAGCTGTTTTTT. Translation gives CASHRQGFALRTGELFF. The chain recombines TRBV19 with TRBJ2-2, with 7 bases matching TRBD1. The germline CDR1 and CDR2 sequences are LNHDA and SQIVND (reference sequence). J was trimmed by 4 bases and V by 8 bases; bases with no gene match: 16. The CDR3 length is 17 residues. The full variable domain, its missing parts supplied by reference TRBV19 and TRBJ2-2, is DGGITQSPKYLFRKEGQNVTLSCEQNLNHDAMYWYRQDPGQGLRLIYYSQIVNDFQKGDIAEGYSVSREKKESFPLTVTSAQKNPTAFYLCASHRQGFALRTGELFFGEGSRLTVL.